Presented here are 26 T cell receptor beta chains from one specimen sequenced in a study of shared clonotypes between healthy human individuals. Some clones are missing from TCRdb's copy, which holds only in-frame ones; the method was immunoSEQ multiplex PCR. The sample has millions of clones; approximately 94% are singletons. Sequencing was done on a sample of naive CD4+ T cells sorted from blood. Regarding subset: CD45RA+ positively selected. All receptors come from a man in his late teens or twenties in good health.

V is TRBV4-1 and J is TRBJ2-5; 13 bases align to TRBD2. Per the germline V gene, CDR1 is MGHRA and CDR2 is YSYEKL. Trimming cost V 5 bases and J 0 bases; bases outside gene matches: 0. The CDR3 is 15 residues long. In nucleotides, the CDR3 is TGCGCCAGCAGCGGACTAGCGGGGGACCAAGAGACCCAGTACTTC. Its protein is CASSGLAGDQETQYF.

This clone was picked up a small number of times. The sample has other DNA sequences that encode this CDR3 too. The chain combines TRBV30 with TRBJ1-5; no clear D gene. The germline V gene encodes CDR1 GTSNPN and CDR2 SVGIG (reference sequence). CDR3 length equals 12 residues. The germline V and J ends were trimmed by 1 base and 2 bases, with 3 bases remaining between them. CDR3 DNA: TGTGCCTGGAGTGGGGGCAATCAGCCCCAGCATTTT. Protein product: CAWSGGNQPQHF.

The chain carries TRBV5-1 and TRBJ2-3, with D possibly called TRBD1 or TRBD2 (5 bases each). Trimming shortened V by 4 bases and J by 8 bases, and 17 bases separated the two germline ends. Germline V gene data show CDR1 as SGHRS and CDR2 as YFSETQ. The CDR3 loop spans 14 amino acids. CDR3 in DNA: TGCGCCAGCAGCACCGCGATGCCTGGGGGTACGCAGTATTTT. Translating it yields CASSTAMPGGTQYF.

The V gene is TRBV2, the J gene TRBJ1-6; the D gene is possibly TRBD1 (5 bases). From germline, CDR1 is SNHLY and CDR2 FYNNEI. The CDR3 is 16 amino acids. Deletions cut 4 bases from V and 5 bases from J, with 15 bases between. The CDR3 coding sequence is TGTGCCAGCAGTGGGGTGGGGCAGACAAATAATTCACCCCTCCACTTT. It yields the protein CASSGVGQTNNSPLHF.

The chain has TRBV18 and TRBJ1-2; 10 bases agree with TRBD1. The CDR3 has 16 residues. CDR1 and CDR2 from the germline V gene are KGHSH and LQKENI. With 3 bases clipped from V and 6 bases from J, the junction kept 10 bases outside the gene matches. The CDR3 DNA reads as TGTGCCAGCTCACCCTACCCGGGACAGGGGTCGGATGGCTACACCTTC. This sequence encodes CASSPYPGQGSDGYTF. Combining the CDR3 with reference TRBV18 and TRBJ1-2 gives the whole variable domain NAGVMQNPRHLVRRRGQEARLRCSPMKGHSHVYWYRQLPEEGLKFMVYLQKENIIDESGMPKERFSAEFPKEGPSILRIQQVVRGDSAAYFCASSPYPGQGSDGYTFGSGTRLTVV.

V and J are TRBV29-1 and TRBJ2-7; the match to TRBD1 covers 10 bases. The CDR3 loop spans 13 amino acids. Unmatched junction bases numbered 3, after V lost 5 bases and J lost 2 bases. Germline V gene data show CDR1 as SQVTM and CDR2 as ANQGSEA. Written as DNA, the CDR3 is TGCAGCGTTAGGGACAGGGGTCCCTACGAGCAGTACTTC. Translation: CSVRDRGPYEQYF.

The chain combines TRBV5-4 with TRBJ2-4, with a tentative D call TRBD2 (6 bases). V lost 3 bases to trimming and J lost 0 bases, with 10 bases between them. The CDR3 is made up of 15 amino acids. CDR1 is SGHNT and CDR2 is YYREEE in the germline V gene (reference sequence). The CDR3 here is CASSSPGVAKNIQYF. As DNA, the CDR3 is TGTGCCAGCAGCTCACCGGGGGTAGCCAAAAACATTCAGTACTTC. The complete variable domain, with remaining parts taken from reference TRBV5-4 and TRBJ2-4, reads ETGVTQSPTHLIKTRGQQVTLRCSSQSGHNTVSWYQQALGQGPQFIFQYYREEENGRGNFPPRFSGLQFPNYSSELNVNALELDDSALYLCASSSPGVAKNIQYFGAGTRLSVL.

The sample holds a few counts of this clone. V usage is TRBV29-1 and J usage is TRBJ1-1; 8 bases map to TRBD1. In germline, CDR1 is SQVTM, CDR2 ANQGSEA. The CDR3 extends over 14 amino acids. The J segment lost 5 bases and the V segment lost 2 bases, leaving 7 bases of the junction unmatched. As DNA, the CDR3 is TGCAGCGTTGAACCAGGGGGCGAGGGGACTGAAGCTTTCTTT. Protein product: CSVEPGGEGTEAFF.

The chain recombines TRBV5-1 with TRBJ2-7, with TRBD2 matching over 9 bases. This CDR3 comprises 16 residues. After removal of 3 bases from V and 3 bases from J, the junction contained 10 bases not matched to a gene. Germline V CDR1 and CDR2: SGHRS, YFSETQ. CDR3 sequence: CASSSRLAAVFYEQYF. CDR3 DNA sequence: TGCGCCAGCAGCTCCAGACTAGCGGCCGTTTTCTACGAGCAGTACTTC.

The genes are TRBV4-3 and TRBJ1-6; no firm D call. V lost 0 bases, J lost 8 bases, and 5 bases lay in between. CDR3 length equals 13 residues. CDR1 is LGHNA, CDR2 YSLEER, per germline. The CDR3 loop reads CASSQEEDSPLHF. CDR3 DNA sequence: TGCGCCAGCAGCCAAGAAGAGGATTCACCCCTCCACTTT.

V is TRBV6-6 and J is TRBJ1-6, with 9 bases matching TRBD1. V shed 6 bases and J 7 bases; nucleotides not matched to a gene: 7. This CDR3 region has 15 residues. Germline V gene sequence: CDR1 MNHNY, CDR2 SVGAGI (reference sequence). The CDR3 spells CASSPTGTGNSPLHF. CDR3 sequence (DNA): TGTGCCAGCAGCCCAACCGGGACAGGGAATTCACCCCTCCACTTT.

The chain recombines TRBV5-4 with TRBJ2-7; no clear D gene. This CDR3 region has 15 residues. Germline CDR1 reads SGHNT; CDR2 reads YYREEE (reference sequence). V lost 1 base and J 2 bases, leaving 13 bases between the germline ends. This CDR3 is CASSLQSQTTYEQYF. The CDR3 DNA sequence: TGTGCCAGCAGCTTGCAAAGTCAGACGACCTACGAGCAGTACTTC.

The chain's CDR3 is CSAPVGNEQFF. DNA for the CDR3: TGCAGTGCTCCAGTAGGTAATGAGCAGTTCTTC. The V call is TRBV20-1, the J call TRBJ2-1; no firm D call. The CDR3 sequence is 11 residues long. The V end lost 5 bases, the J end lost 7 bases, and 9 bases lay between the germline ends. In germline, CDR1 is DFQATT, CDR2 SNEGSKA (reference sequence).

The chain joins TRBV6-6 to TRBJ2-5; D unclear. The CDR3 loop spans 15 amino acids. Trimming stripped 0 bases from V and 7 bases from J, with 15 bases between. Germline CDR1 and CDR2: MNHNY and SVGAGI (reference sequence). The CDR3 reads CASSYSNENLGTQYF. CDR3 in DNA: TGTGCCAGCAGTTACTCGAACGAAAATCTCGGGACCCAGTACTTC.

The chain carries TRBV30 and TRBJ2-3, with 14 nucleotides matching TRBD2. The germline CDR1 and CDR2 sequences are GTSNPN and SVGIG (reference sequence). The CDR3 is 15 amino acids. V dropped 5 bases and J dropped 6; count of bases not matched to a gene: 7. CDR3 in amino acids: CAWGLAGGGGDTQYF. CDR3 DNA: TGTGCCTGGGGACTAGCGGGAGGAGGGGGGGATACGCAGTATTTT.

The chain recombines TRBV30 with TRBJ1-5; the D gene is possibly TRBD1 (5 bases). There are 14 residues in the CDR3. Trimming cost V 1 base and J 4 bases, with 11 bases left between them. Germline CDR1 is GTSNPN and CDR2 is SVGIG (reference sequence). The CDR3 loop reads CAWSEGTENQPQHF. The CDR3, as DNA: TGTGCCTGGAGTGAGGGGACCGAGAATCAGCCCCAGCATTTT.

The J gene is TRBJ1-2, the V gene TRBV5-1; D uncertain. V lost 4 bases and J 7 bases, leaving 11 bases between the germline ends. The CDR3 consists of 12 residues. CDR1 and CDR2 from the germline V gene are SGHRS and YFSETQ. The CDR3 DNA reads TGCGCCAGCAGCATACAAGTGGGTGGCTACACCTTC. It specifies CASSIQVGGYTF.

The V and J genes are TRBV18 and TRBJ2-5; 9 positions agree with TRBD1. V lost 3 bases to trimming and J lost 5 bases; unmatched junction nucleotides: 7. Per germline, CDR1 KGHSH and CDR2 LQKENI. This CDR3 is 15 amino acids long. In DNA form, the CDR3 reads TGTGCCAGCTCACCGGAGACAGGGGGACGGGAGACCCAGTACTTC. The encoded protein is CASSPETGGRETQYF.

This chain joins TRBV27 and TRBJ2-1, with 7 bases aligning to TRBD1. CDR1 MNHEY and CDR2 SMNVEV come from the germline V gene (reference sequence). The CDR3 runs 17 residues. Germline trimming cut 5 bases from V and 2 bases from J; bases unmatched to any gene: 12. The CDR3 DNA reads as TGTGCCAGCAGTCCCCCCCGACAGGGTAGGGCCTACAATGAGCAGTTCTTC. Its translation: CASSPPRQGRAYNEQFF.

The chain joins TRBV30 to TRBJ2-7, with 7 bases matching TRBD1. CDR3 length: 15 residues. Germline CDR1 reads GTSNPN; CDR2 reads SVGIG (reference sequence). J gave up 4 bases and V 2 bases, and 11 bases lay outside the gene matches. CDR3 coding DNA: TGTGCCTGGAGTCCCGGACAGGATTGGTGGTACGAGCAGTACTTC. It translates to CAWSPGQDWWYEQYF.

The CDR3 protein is CASSEGAGPNQPQHF. As DNA, the CDR3 is TGTGCCAGCAGCGAGGGGGCAGGCCCTAATCAGCCCCAGCATTTT. This chain connects TRBV6-1 to TRBJ1-5, with 7 bases aligning to TRBD1. There are 15 residues in the CDR3. Germline CDR1 MNHNS, CDR2 SASEGT. Trimming took 6 bases from V and 4 from J; bases not matched to a gene: 9.

Turning to this clone: Other DNA sequences from this sample encode an identical CDR3 as well. The chain employs TRBV5-1 and TRBJ2-5, with a tentative D call TRBD2 (7 bases). This CDR3 spans 14 amino acids. V shed 1 base and J shed 5 bases, with 12 bases lying between them. CDR1 SGHRS and CDR2 YFSETQ come from the germline V gene. CDR3 protein: CASSLSGGRETQYF. In DNA form, the CDR3 reads TGCGCCAGCAGCTTGTCCGGGGGGCGGGAGACCCAGTACTTC.

J is TRBJ1-2 and V is TRBV5-1; 9 bases are a match to TRBD1. CDR1 is SGHRS and CDR2 is YFSETQ in the germline V gene. The CDR3 has 15 residues. Trimming cost V 4 bases and J 0 bases; bases outside gene matches: 4. For the CDR3, the DNA is TGCGCCAGCAGCAGACAGGGGGAGTCTAACTATGGCTACACCTTC. Amino acids: CASSRQGESNYGYTF. Drawing the rest from reference TRBV5-1 and TRBJ1-2, the complete variable domain is KAGVTQTPRYLIKTRGQQVTLSCSPISGHRSVSWYQQTPGQGLQFLFEYFSETQRNKGNFPGRFSGRQFSNSRSEMNVSTLELGDSALYLCASSRQGESNYGYTFGSGTRLTVV.

CDR3 protein: CASSPGLAGGHRSGELFF. CDR3 DNA sequence: TGTGCCAGTAGTCCGGGACTAGCGGGAGGGCACCGATCCGGGGAGCTGTTTTTT. The V gene is TRBV19, the J gene TRBJ2-2, with 16 bases aligning to TRBD2. V dropped 5 bases and J dropped 6; count of bases not matched to a gene: 9. The CDR3 is 18 amino acids. Germline V gene sequence: CDR1 LNHDA, CDR2 SQIVND (reference sequence).

The chain couples TRBV6-1 to TRBJ2-1, with 8 bases lining up with TRBD1. The CDR3 spans 15 residues. CDR1 is MNHNS, CDR2 SASEGT, per germline. V dropped 2 bases and J dropped 7; count of bases not matched to a gene: 7. CDR3 sequence (DNA): TGTGCCAGCAGTGAACAGGCTGACAGGGGAAATGAGCAGTTCTTC. Translating gives CASSEQADRGNEQFF.

The chain recombines TRBV6-5 with TRBJ1-2; 12 nucleotides align to TRBD1. V trimming: 2 bases; J trimming: 8 bases; junction bases outside the gene matches: 6. Germline V lookup: CDR1 MNHEY, CDR2 SVGAGI. The CDR3 extends over 15 amino acids. The CDR3 sequence: CASSYGGQGAVGYTF. The CDR3 DNA reads TGTGCCAGCAGTTACGGGGGACAGGGGGCTGTCGGCTACACCTTC.